This T cell receptor beta chain originates from a study of T cells expressing NK-cell markers. Background on the study: The TCR beta repertoires were obtained from sorted CD3+CD56+NKG2C+, CD3+CD56+NKG2C- and CD3+CD56-NKG2C+ T cells. Study-wide results and caveats: These clonotypes additionally ranked first within the CD3+CD56-NKG2C+ fraction of a few donors. HCMV specificity of the expanded NKG2C+ T cell clones was not established.

With regard to this clonotype: Its antigen is still unknown.

UMIs were included in TCR beta cDNA generated by 5'RACE template switching. After re-calling the 5' RACE reads, TCRdb lists one entry per CDR3 protein, DNA absent. The sample includes about 390,000 distinct CDR3 sequences. The V gene's germline CDR1 is MNHEY and CDR2 SMNVEV (reference sequence). This CDR3 is 15 amino acids long. The chain uses TRBV27 and TRBJ2-1; TCRdb returns TRBD1, unconfirmable since there is no DNA. Specimen: blood T cells: a sorted CD56 or NKG2C T cell subset, CD4+ or CD8+ T cells, or bulk PBMC T cells (not recorded which). The clonotype comes from a woman aged 45-65 years in good health. CDR3 in amino acids: CASSLRRDAYNEQFF.